This entry features one TCR beta chain sequence. Its antigen is as yet unknown. A read error may produce the germline difference seen at one junction end. The study treated chemo-refractory metastatic non-small-cell lung cancer patients with focal radiation plus ipilimumab CTLA-4 blockade. The data stem from a study of radiotherapy plus CTLA-4 blockade in lung cancer. Overall study: About 20% of patients responded objectively, and roughly 30% achieved disease control. Study-wide results and limits: The best prediction of response reportedly came from early blood T cell clone dynamics, with interferon-beta. Blood-borne expansion of tumor-derived TCR clones followed radiotherapy plus ipilimumab.

The CDR3 runs 14 residues. Germline V lookup: CDR1 MNHEY, CDR2 SVGAGI. Clones were sequenced by immunoSEQ multiplex PCR, and TCRdb holds only the in-frame ones, with some missing. Among roughly 32,000 clones listed, 70% were seen once. The sequenced sample was peripheral blood, obtained from a patient treated with radiotherapy plus ipilimumab. The V call is TRBV6-5, the J call TRBJ2-6; 7 bases map to TRBD2. The receptor comes from a human donor with non-small cell lung cancer who had stable disease on radiotherapy plus ipilimumab. The CDR3 DNA reads TGTGCCAGCAGTTACTCGGGCGGGGGCAACGTCCTGACTTTC. Translating gives CASSYSGGGNVLTF.